Presented here are 15 T cell receptor beta chains from one specimen sequenced in a study of T-cell memory formation after mild COVID-19. MiXCR, run by TCRdb on the 5' RACE reads, gives a single entry per CDR3 protein. The data hold roughly 110,000 distinct CDR3 sequences, with roughly 12% observed a single time. Sequenced material: PBMCs or a T cell subset sorted from them (not recorded which). Receptor source: an adult woman who had mild COVID-19 (a few samples of this study predate the infection). Cell type and time point are not known.

This clonotype was recorded a few times. This chain connects TRBV4-1 to TRBJ2-2; tentatively, D is TRBD2 (8 bases). Trimming pared 4 bases from V and 0 bases from J, leaving 21 bases between. Germline CDR1 reads MGHRA; CDR2 reads YSYEKL. The CDR3 covers 19 residues. In nucleotides, the CDR3 is TGCGCCAGCAGCCCGGGAGGGGGCGTTATTTCCGCGAACACCGGGGAGCTGTTTTTT. It translates to CASSPGGGVISANTGELFF.

In this sample, this clonotype turned up a few times. The chain carries TRBV5-1 and TRBJ2-1; the match to TRBD1 covers 7 bases. Germline V CDR1 and CDR2: SGHRS, YFSETQ. The junction had 4 bases not matched to a gene; V was cut back by 4 bases and J by 0 bases. This CDR3 has 15 residues. CDR3 nucleotide sequence: TGCGCCAGCAGCACCGGGACAGACTCCTACAATGAGCAGTTCTTC. It specifies CASSTGTDSYNEQFF. Drawing the rest from reference TRBV5-1 and TRBJ2-1, the complete variable domain is KAGVTQTPRYLIKTRGQQVTLSCSPISGHRSVSWYQQTPGQGLQFLFEYFSETQRNKGNFPGRFSGRQFSNSRSEMNVSTLELGDSALYLCASSTGTDSYNEQFFGPGTRLTVL.

For the CDR3, the DNA is TGTGCCAGCAGCGTCCGCCGGGACAGCTACGAGCAGTACTTC. Its translation is CASSVRRDSYEQYF. The chain uses TRBV11-3 and TRBJ2-7, with 7 bases that match TRBD1. The CDR3 consists of 14 residues. The germline gives CDR1 SGHNT, CDR2 YENEEA. The V segment lost 5 bases and the J segment 3 bases; nucleotides outside the gene matches: 7.

The rearrangement uses TRBV7-9 and TRBJ2-5; possible D gene TRBD1, 6 bases. V lost 4 bases, J lost 7 bases, and 13 bases lay in between. The CDR3 length is 13 residues. Germline-derived CDR1 and CDR2 are SEHNR and FQNEAQ (reference sequence). The CDR3 protein is CASSSQGSGTQYF. Written as DNA, the CDR3 is TGTGCCAGCAGCTCACAGGGTTCGGGGACCCAGTACTTC.

The V call is TRBV27, the J call TRBJ2-2; 11 nucleotides line up with TRBD2. With V trimmed by 6 bases and J by 6 bases, 21 bases remained unmatched. Germline V gene lookup returns CDR1 MNHEY and CDR2 SMNVEV (reference sequence). The CDR3 has 20 residues. CDR3 DNA: TGTGCCAGCAGCCAACAACAACCCCTGACTAGCGGGAAGCTGGCCGGGGAGCTGTTTTTT. This gives the protein CASSQQQPLTSGKLAGELFF.

This clonotype showed up many times. The V and J genes are TRBV5-6 and TRBJ2-7, with TRBD1 matching over 10 bases. The CDR3 is 15 amino acids. The V gene's germline CDR1 is SGHDT and CDR2 YYEEEE. V dropped 1 base and J dropped 3; count of bases not matched to a gene: 4. CDR3 in amino acids: CASSLPRDRGYEQYF. Here the CDR3 DNA reads TGTGCCAGCAGCTTGCCGCGGGACAGGGGCTACGAGCAGTACTTC.

This clonotype was recorded a few times. The genes are TRBV6-5 and TRBJ2-1; TRBD2 agrees at 11 bases. The CDR3 runs 20 residues. Germline CDR1 and CDR2: MNHEY and SVGAGI. The ends lost 5 bases at V and 0 bases at J; junction bases unmatched: 15. The CDR3: CASSQDPGTSGSSSYNEQFF. The CDR3, as DNA: TGTGCCAGCAGTCAGGACCCCGGGACTAGCGGATCAAGCTCCTACAATGAGCAGTTCTTC.

Only a few counts were recorded for this clonotype. V gene TRBV23-1 combines with J gene TRBJ2-5, with no clear D. TRBV23-1 is designated an ORF whose function remains uncertain. The CDR3 runs to 13 residues. V lost 9 bases, J lost 4 bases, and 15 bases lay in between. The CDR3: CARMNWGRETQYF. The CDR3 coding sequence is TGCGCCAGGATGAACTGGGGTAGAGAGACCCAGTACTTC.

The V and J genes are TRBV9 and TRBJ2-3, with D possibly being TRBD1 (5 bases). Germline CDR1 SGDLS, CDR2 YYNGEE. The CDR3 contains 14 residues. Trimming removed 3 bases from V and 4 bases from J, with 12 bases in between. CDR3 in amino acids: CASSADTGPDTQYF. The CDR3 DNA is TGTGCCAGCAGCGCGGACACCGGACCAGATACGCAGTATTTT.

This clonotype was detected a few times. This chain links TRBV5-1 with TRBJ2-7, with 11 nucleotides matching TRBD2. This CDR3 spans 15 amino acids. V dropped 4 bases and J dropped 2; count of bases not matched to a gene: 5. The germline gives CDR1 SGHRS, CDR2 YFSETQ. CDR3 bases: TGCGCCAGCAGCCTCACTAGCGGGGGTACCTACGAGCAGTACTTC. It encodes CASSLTSGGTYEQYF.

This clonotype was seen at least ten times. This chain connects TRBV4-1 to TRBJ2-2, with D perhaps TRBD1 (6 bases). V was trimmed by 0 bases and J by 3 bases, leaving 14 bases between them. This CDR3 is 17 amino acids long. In germline, CDR1 is MGHRA, CDR2 YSYEKL. CDR3 amino acids: CASSQETLDSYTGELFF. Written as DNA, the CDR3 is TGCGCCAGCAGCCAAGAAACCCTGGACAGTTACACCGGGGAGCTGTTTTTT.

CDR3 sequence: CASSENPGLAVYEQYF. As DNA, the CDR3 is TGTGCCAGCAGTGAGAACCCGGGACTAGCGGTCTACGAGCAGTACTTC. This sequence joins TRBV9 and TRBJ2-7, with TRBD2 identical over 11 bases. The CDR3 spans 16 residues. Trimming took 5 bases from V and 3 from J; bases not matched to a gene: 10. From germline, CDR1 is SGDLS and CDR2 YYNGEE.

V and J are TRBV7-9 and TRBJ2-1; D possibly corresponds to TRBD2 (5 bases). Per the germline V gene, CDR1 is SEHNR and CDR2 is FQNEAQ (reference sequence). The CDR3 is 12 amino acids. Trimming cost V 3 bases and J 9 bases, with 9 bases left between them. For the CDR3, the DNA is TGTGCCAGCAGCTTGGCTACTAGTGAGCAGTTCTTC. It codes for CASSLATSEQFF.

This clonotype was counted a few times. The chain combines TRBV12-3 or TRBV12-4 with TRBJ2-7, with 8 bases that match TRBD2. Losses at the gene ends were 3 bases for V and 6 bases for J; bases not matched to a gene: 4. The CDR3 runs 13 residues. CDR3 loop: CASSFAGGAEQYF. The DNA of the CDR3 is TGTGCCAGCAGTTTTGCGGGAGGTGCCGAGCAGTACTTC.

This clonotype appeared many times. The chain combines TRBV7-8 with TRBJ2-7; unclear D gene. CDR1 and CDR2 from the germline V gene are SGHVS and FQNEAQ. The CDR3 has 15 residues. Trimming left V 5 bases short and J 4 bases short, with 18 bases between. CDR3 nucleotides: TGTGCCAGCAGCCCTTGGACCTTTTCTTGGTACGAGCAGTACTTC. This gives the protein CASSPWTFSWYEQYF.